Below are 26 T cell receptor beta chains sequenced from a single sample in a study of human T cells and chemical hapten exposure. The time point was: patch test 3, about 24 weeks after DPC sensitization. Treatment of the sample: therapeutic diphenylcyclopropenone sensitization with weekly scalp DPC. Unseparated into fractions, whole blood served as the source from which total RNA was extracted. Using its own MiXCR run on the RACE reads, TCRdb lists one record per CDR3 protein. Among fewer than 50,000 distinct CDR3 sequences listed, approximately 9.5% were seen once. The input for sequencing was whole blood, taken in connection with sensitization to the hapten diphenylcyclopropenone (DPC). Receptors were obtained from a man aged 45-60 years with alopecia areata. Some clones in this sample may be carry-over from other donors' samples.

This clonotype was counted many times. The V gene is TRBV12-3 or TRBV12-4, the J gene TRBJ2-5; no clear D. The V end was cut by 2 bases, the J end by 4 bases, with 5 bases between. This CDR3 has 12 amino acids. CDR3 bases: TGTGCCAGCAGTTTAATGGGAGAGACCCAGTACTTC. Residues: CASSLMGETQYF.

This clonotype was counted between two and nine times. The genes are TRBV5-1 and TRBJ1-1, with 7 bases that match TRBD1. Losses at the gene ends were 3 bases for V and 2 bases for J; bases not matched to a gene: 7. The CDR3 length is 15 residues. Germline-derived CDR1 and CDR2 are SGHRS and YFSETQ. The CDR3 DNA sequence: TGCGCCAGCAGCTCCAGGACAGGCGTCAACACTGAAGCTTTCTTT. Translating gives CASSSRTGVNTEAFF. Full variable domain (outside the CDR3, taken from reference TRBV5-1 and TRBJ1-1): KAGVTQTPRYLIKTRGQQVTLSCSPISGHRSVSWYQQTPGQGLQFLFEYFSETQRNKGNFPGRFSGRQFSNSRSEMNVSTLELGDSALYLCASSSRTGVNTEAFFGQGTRLTVV.

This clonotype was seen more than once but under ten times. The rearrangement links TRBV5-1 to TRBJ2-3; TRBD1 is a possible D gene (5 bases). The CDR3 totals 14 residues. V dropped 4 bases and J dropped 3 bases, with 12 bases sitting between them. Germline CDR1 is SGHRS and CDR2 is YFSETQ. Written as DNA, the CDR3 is TGCGCCAGCAGCCCAGCCCAGGGTACAGATACGCAGTATTTT. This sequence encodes CASSPAQGTDTQYF.

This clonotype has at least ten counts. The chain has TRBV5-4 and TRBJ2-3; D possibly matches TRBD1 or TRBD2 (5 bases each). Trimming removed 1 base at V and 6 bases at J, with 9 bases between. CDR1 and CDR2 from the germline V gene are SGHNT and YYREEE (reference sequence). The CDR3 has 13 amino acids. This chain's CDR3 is CASSLRGEDTQYF. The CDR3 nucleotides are TGTGCCAGCAGCTTGCGAGGGGAGGATACGCAGTATTTT.

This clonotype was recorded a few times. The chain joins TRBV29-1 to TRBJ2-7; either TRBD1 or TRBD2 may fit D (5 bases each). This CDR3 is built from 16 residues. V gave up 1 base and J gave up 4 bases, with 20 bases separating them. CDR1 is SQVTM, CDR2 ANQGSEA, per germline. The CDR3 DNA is TGCAGCGTTGAAGGCATTACCCGGGGACCCTATTACGAGCAGTACTTC. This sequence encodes CSVEGITRGPYYEQYF.

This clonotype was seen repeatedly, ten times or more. CDR3 loop: CASSLIGETSYEQYF. The CDR3 region has the DNA TGTGCCAGCAGCTTAATTGGCGAGACCTCCTACGAGCAGTACTTC. V usage is TRBV7-3 and J usage is TRBJ2-7; D gene ambiguous. The germline V gene encodes CDR1 SGHTA and CDR2 FQGTGA. The germline V and J ends were trimmed by 1 base and 0 bases, with 10 bases remaining between them. The CDR3 spans 15 residues.

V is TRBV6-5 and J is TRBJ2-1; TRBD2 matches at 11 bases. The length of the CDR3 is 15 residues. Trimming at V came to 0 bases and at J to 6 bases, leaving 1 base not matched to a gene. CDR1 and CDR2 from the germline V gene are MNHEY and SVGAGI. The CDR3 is CASSYSTSGINEQFF. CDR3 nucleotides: TGTGCCAGCAGTTACTCGACTAGCGGGATCAATGAGCAGTTCTTC.

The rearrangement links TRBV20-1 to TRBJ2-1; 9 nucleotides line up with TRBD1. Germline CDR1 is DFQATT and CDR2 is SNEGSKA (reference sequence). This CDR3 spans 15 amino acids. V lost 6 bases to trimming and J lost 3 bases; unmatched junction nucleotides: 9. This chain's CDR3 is CSADSGTGIYNEQFF. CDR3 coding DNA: TGCAGTGCCGATTCCGGGACAGGGATCTACAATGAGCAGTTCTTC.

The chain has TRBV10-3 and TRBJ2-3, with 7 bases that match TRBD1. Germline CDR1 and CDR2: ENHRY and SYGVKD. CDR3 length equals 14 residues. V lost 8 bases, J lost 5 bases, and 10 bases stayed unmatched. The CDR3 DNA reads TGTGCCATCTCCTTTGGACAGGTAGGAGATACGCAGTATTTT. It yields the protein CAISFGQVGDTQYF.

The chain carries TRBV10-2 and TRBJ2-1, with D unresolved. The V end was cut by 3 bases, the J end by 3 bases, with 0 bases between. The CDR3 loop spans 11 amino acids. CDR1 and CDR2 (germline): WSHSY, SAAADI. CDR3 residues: CASSDYNEQFF. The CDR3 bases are TGCGCCAGCAGTGACTACAATGAGCAGTTCTTC.

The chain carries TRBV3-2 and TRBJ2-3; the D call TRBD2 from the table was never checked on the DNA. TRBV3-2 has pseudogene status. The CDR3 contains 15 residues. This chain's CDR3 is CASSQLAGFTDTQYF. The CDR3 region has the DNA TGTGCCAGCAGCCAACTAGCTGGGTTCACAGATACGCAGTATTTT.

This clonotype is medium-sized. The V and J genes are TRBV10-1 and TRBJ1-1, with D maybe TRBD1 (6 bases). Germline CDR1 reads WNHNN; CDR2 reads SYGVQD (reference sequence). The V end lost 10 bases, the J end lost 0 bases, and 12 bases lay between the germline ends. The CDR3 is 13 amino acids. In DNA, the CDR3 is TGCGCCACCAGACAGGAGATGAACACTGAAGCTTTCTTT. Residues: CATRQEMNTEAFF.

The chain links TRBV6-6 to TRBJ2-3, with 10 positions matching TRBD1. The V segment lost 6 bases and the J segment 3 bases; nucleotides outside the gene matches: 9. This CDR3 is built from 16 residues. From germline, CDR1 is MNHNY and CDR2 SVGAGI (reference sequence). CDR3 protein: CASRKTGGLSTDTQYF. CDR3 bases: TGTGCCAGCAGGAAGACAGGGGGCTTGTCTACAGATACGCAGTATTTT.

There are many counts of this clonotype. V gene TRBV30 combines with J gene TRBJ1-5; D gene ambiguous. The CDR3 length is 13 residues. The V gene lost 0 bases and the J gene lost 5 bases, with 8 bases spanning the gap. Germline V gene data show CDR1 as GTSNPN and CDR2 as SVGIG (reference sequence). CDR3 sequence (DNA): TGTGCCTGGAGTGTGGGCGGGGATCAGCCCCAGCATTTT. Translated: CAWSVGGDQPQHF.

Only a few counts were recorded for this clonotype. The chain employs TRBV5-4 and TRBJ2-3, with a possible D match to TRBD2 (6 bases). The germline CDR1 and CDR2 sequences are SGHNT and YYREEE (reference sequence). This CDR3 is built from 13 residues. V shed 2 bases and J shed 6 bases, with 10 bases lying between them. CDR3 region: CASSFGTSDTQYF. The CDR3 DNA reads TGTGCCAGCAGCTTTGGGACTTCGGATACGCAGTATTTT.

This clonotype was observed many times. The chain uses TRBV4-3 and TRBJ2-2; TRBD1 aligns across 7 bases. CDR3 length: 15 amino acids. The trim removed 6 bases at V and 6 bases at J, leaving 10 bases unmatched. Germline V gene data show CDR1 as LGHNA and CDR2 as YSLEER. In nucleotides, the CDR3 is TGCGCCAGCAGGCGACAGGGCCAGATCGCCGGGGAGCTGTTTTTT. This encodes CASRRQGQIAGELFF.

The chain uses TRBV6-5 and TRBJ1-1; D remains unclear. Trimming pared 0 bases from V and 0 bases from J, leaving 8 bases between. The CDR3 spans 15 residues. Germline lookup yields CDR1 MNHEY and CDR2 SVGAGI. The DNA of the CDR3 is TGTGCCAGCAGTTACTCGGCAGACTTGAACACTGAAGCTTTCTTT. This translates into CASSYSADLNTEAFF.

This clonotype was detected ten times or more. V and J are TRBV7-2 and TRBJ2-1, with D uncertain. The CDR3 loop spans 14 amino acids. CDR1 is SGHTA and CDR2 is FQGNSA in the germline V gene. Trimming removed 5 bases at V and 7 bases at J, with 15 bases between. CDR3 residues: CASSLNRALNEQFF. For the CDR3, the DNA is TGTGCCAGCAGCCTTAATAGGGCCCTAAATGAGCAGTTCTTC. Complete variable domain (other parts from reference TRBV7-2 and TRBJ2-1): GAGVSQSPSNKVTEKGKDVELRCDPISGHTALYWYRQSLGQGLEFLIYFQGNSAPDKSGLPSDRFSAERTGGSVSTLTIQRTQQEDSAVYLCASSLNRALNEQFFGPGTRLTVL.

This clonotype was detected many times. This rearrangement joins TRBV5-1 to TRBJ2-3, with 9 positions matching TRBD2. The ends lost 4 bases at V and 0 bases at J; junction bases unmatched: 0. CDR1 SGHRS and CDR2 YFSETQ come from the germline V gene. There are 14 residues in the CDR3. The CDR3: CASSTSGSTDTQYF. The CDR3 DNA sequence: TGCGCCAGCAGCACTAGCGGGAGCACAGATACGCAGTATTTT.

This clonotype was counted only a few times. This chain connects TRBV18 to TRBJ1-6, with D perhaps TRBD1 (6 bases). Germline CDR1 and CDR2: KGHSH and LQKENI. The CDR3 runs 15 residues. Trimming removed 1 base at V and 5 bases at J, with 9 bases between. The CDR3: CASSPRAGDNSPLHF. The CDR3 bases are TGTGCCAGCTCACCACGTGCAGGGGATAATTCACCCCTCCACTTT.

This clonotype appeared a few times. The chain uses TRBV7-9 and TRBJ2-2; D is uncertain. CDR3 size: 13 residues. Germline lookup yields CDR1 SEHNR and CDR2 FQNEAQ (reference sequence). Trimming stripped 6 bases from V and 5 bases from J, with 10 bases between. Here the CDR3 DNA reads TGTGCCAGCAGACTCCAGGAAACCGGGGAGCTGTTTTTT. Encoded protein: CASRLQETGELFF.

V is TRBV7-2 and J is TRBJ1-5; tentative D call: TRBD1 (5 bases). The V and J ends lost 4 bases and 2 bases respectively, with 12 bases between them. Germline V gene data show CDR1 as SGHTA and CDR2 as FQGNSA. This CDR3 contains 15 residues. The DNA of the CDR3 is TGTGCCAGCAGCTACCAGGGAGGGGGCAATCAGCCCCAGCATTTT. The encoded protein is CASSYQGGGNQPQHF.

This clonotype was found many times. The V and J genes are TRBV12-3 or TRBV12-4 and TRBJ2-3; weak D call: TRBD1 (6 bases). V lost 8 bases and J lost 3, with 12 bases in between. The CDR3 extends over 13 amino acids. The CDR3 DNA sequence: TGTGCCAGCGGTGGACAGACAACAGATACGCAGTATTTT. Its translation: CASGGQTTDTQYF.

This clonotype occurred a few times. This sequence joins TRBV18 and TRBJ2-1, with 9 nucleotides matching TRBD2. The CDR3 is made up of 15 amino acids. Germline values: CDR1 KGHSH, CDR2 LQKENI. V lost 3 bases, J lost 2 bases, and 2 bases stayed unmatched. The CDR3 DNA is TGTGCCAGCTCACCCGGACTAGCGACCTACAATGAGCAGTTCTTC. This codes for CASSPGLATYNEQFF.

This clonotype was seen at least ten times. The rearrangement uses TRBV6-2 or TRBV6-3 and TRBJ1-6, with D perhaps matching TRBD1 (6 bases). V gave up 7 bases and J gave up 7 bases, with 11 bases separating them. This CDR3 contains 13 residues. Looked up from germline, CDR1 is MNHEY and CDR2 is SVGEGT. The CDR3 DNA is TGTGCCAGCACCCCCGGACAGAATTCACCCCTCCACTTT. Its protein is CASTPGQNSPLHF.

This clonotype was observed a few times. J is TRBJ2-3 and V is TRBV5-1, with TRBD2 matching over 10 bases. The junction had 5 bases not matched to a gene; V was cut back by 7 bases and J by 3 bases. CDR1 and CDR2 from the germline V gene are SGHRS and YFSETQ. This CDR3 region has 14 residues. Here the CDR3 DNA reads TGCGCCAGCTACCTAGCGGGAGAAACAGATACGCAGTATTTT. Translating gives CASYLAGETDTQYF.